Following are 4 T cell receptor beta chains from one sample sequenced in a study of spatial heterogeneity in lung cancer. TCRdb itself ran the 5' RACE reads through MiXCR, one entry per CDR3 protein. The table lists roughly 25,000 distinct CDR3 sequences, roughly 4.8% of them singletons. Time point specified: sample taken at primary tumor resection. Unsorted whole RNA from tumor, nontumor lung or frozen PBMC underwent sequencing. Sequencing was performed on PBMCs, taken at surgery. These receptors all stem from a male donor with early-stage non-small cell lung cancer.

By proportion, this clonotype is medium-sized. This chain connects TRBV10-1 to TRBJ2-6, with D unresolved. This CDR3 region has 15 residues. With 5 bases removed from V and 0 bases from J, the gap between germline ends came to 8 bases. From germline, CDR1 is WNHNN and CDR2 SYGVQD (reference sequence). The CDR3 is CASSRQDSGANVLTF. DNA of the CDR3: TGCGCCAGCAGTAGGCAGGACTCTGGGGCCAACGTCCTGACTTTC.

This clonotype was detected many times. V usage is TRBV7-6 and J usage is TRBJ2-1; D is undetermined. In germline, CDR1 is SGHVS, CDR2 FNYEAQ. The V end lost 5 bases, the J end lost 9 bases, and 17 bases lay between the germline ends. CDR3 length: 14 amino acids. The chain's CDR3 is CASSPALFTGEQFF. As DNA, the CDR3 is TGTGCCAGCAGCCCGGCCTTATTTACGGGTGAGCAGTTCTTC.

This clonotype was seen repeatedly, ten times or more. The V and J genes are TRBV12-3 or TRBV12-4 and TRBJ1-3; 12 bases map to TRBD1. The CDR3 is 19 residues long. The V and J ends lost 3 bases and 3 bases, in that order; junction bases with no gene match: 12. Written as DNA, the CDR3 is TGTGCCAGCAGTTTGAGGCCCGGGACAGGGGGCGGCCATGGAAACACCATATATTTT. Residues: CASSLRPGTGGGHGNTIYF.

This clonotype was detected ten times or more. This sequence joins TRBV11-2 and TRBJ1-2, with 8 positions matching TRBD1. The ends lost 4 bases at V and 6 bases at J; junction bases unmatched: 7. The CDR3 is 14 residues long. CDR1 and CDR2 from the germline V gene are SGHAT and FQNNGV. The CDR3 bases are TGTGCCAGCAGCTGGGCAGGGGGCGCCGATGGCTACACCTTC. Translated: CASSWAGGADGYTF.